The 19 T cell receptor beta chains presented below share a single source sample, sequenced in a study of blood T cells in healthy people across ages. Together with a sample-barcoded 5' primer, a J-beta primer mix was included in a second PCR lasting 7 to 11 cycles. Via MiXCR, TCRdb re-called the 5' RACE reads, giving one row per CDR3 protein. The data hold fewer than 950,000 distinct CDR3 sequences, with under 40% observed a single time. The sample was blood. The receptor set was obtained from a man aged 18 to 30 in good health.

This chain joins TRBV20-1 and TRBJ1-1; D not certain. V was shortened by 4 bases and J by 0 bases, with 9 bases between the two germline ends. Germline CDR1 reads DFQATT; CDR2 reads SNEGSKA (reference sequence). This CDR3 is 13 amino acids long. CDR3 sequence: CSATDEMNTEAFF. In DNA, the CDR3 is TGCAGTGCTACCGACGAAATGAACACTGAAGCTTTCTTT.

The rearrangement joins TRBV20-1 to TRBJ1-1, with D possibly being TRBD1 (5 bases). The V gene lost 7 bases and the J gene lost 1 base, with 16 bases spanning the gap. CDR1 and CDR2 (germline): DFQATT, SNEGSKA (reference sequence). The CDR3 runs 14 residues. CDR3 nucleotides: TGCAGTGTCCCAGGGAGGTCCCCGAACACTGAAGCTTTCTTT. This sequence encodes CSVPGRSPNTEAFF.

This clonotype was observed a few times. This chain connects TRBV4-1 to TRBJ2-7, with a possible D match to TRBD2 (6 bases). The CDR3 runs 15 residues. From germline, CDR1 is MGHRA and CDR2 YSYEKL. Trimming removed 4 bases from V and 7 bases from J, with 20 bases in between. The CDR3 coding sequence is TGCGCCAGCAGCCCCCGGGGGAGAAATTACAATGAGCAGTACTTC. Translation gives CASSPRGRNYNEQYF.

Concerning this clonotype itself: Germline and junction disagree at one end, which may indicate a read error. The chain couples TRBV27 to TRBJ2-1, with TRBD2 matching 12 bases. The CDR3 is 17 amino acids. Germline CDR1 MNHEY, CDR2 SMNVEV (reference sequence). CDR3: CASSLWGLAGSYNERFF. In DNA, the CDR3 is TGTGCCAGCAGTTTATGGGGACTAGCGGGCTCCTACAATGAGCGGTTCTTC.

V usage is TRBV6-2 or TRBV6-3 and J usage is TRBJ2-7; the match to TRBD1 covers 7 bases. This CDR3 has 13 amino acids. From germline, CDR1 is MNHEY and CDR2 SVGEGT. V lost 7 bases and J lost 7; bases outside the gene matches: 10. Written as DNA, the CDR3 is TGTGCCAGCACCCCCTGGACGGGACAGGAGCAGTACTTC. It yields the protein CASTPWTGQEQYF.

On this clonotype itself: One end of the junction fails to match germline, which may point to a read error. The rearrangement links TRBV20-1 to TRBJ1-6; 7 bases are shared with TRBD1. The CDR3 spans 11 residues. From germline, CDR1 is DFQATT and CDR2 SNEGSKA (reference sequence). CDR3 loop: CSARTGEPPHF. The CDR3 DNA sequence: TGCAGTGCTAGAACAGGGGAACCCCCCCACTTT.

This rearrangement joins TRBV3-1 to TRBJ2-3; tentatively, D is TRBD2 (5 bases). Germline CDR1 is LGHDT and CDR2 is YNNKEL (reference sequence). CDR3 length equals 13 residues. V gave up 0 bases and J gave up 8 bases, with 9 bases separating them. The CDR3 protein is CASSQDDLATQYF. The CDR3, as DNA: TGTGCCAGCAGCCAAGATGACCTAGCTACGCAGTATTTT.

The chain combines TRBV6-5 with TRBJ1-2, with 7 bases lining up with TRBD1. This CDR3 spans 13 amino acids. Germline values: CDR1 MNHEY, CDR2 SVGAGI. The CDR3 bases are TGTGTTGCTCGTGGGACAGAGACATATGGCTACACCTTC. Translating it yields CVARGTETYGYTF.

This clonotype was picked up one time. The chain uses TRBV5-1 and TRBJ2-3; D could derive from TRBD1 or TRBD2 (5 bases each). This CDR3 has 13 residues. V was clipped by 4 bases and J by 7 bases, with 13 bases between them. CDR1 and CDR2 from the germline V gene are SGHRS and YFSETQ. CDR3 protein: CASSPGTTYTQYF. CDR3 coding DNA: TGCGCCAGCAGCCCTGGGACCACCTATACGCAGTATTTT.

This clonotype has just a few counts. The DNA of the CDR3 is TGCAGCGCCCGACAGGGCAAGTCTGAAAAACTGTTTTTT. The encoded protein is CSARQGKSEKLFF. This rearrangement joins TRBV29-1 to TRBJ1-4, with TRBD1 matching 7 bases. V trimming: 7 bases; J trimming: 7 bases; junction bases outside the gene matches: 9. The CDR3 loop spans 13 amino acids. The germline CDR1 and CDR2 sequences are SQVTM and ANQGSEA. Complete variable domain (other parts from reference TRBV29-1 and TRBJ1-4): SAVISQKPSRDICQRGTSLTIQCQVDSQVTMMFWYRQQPGQSLTLIATANQGSEATYESGFVIDKFPISRPNLTFSTLTVSNMSPEDSSIYLCSARQGKSEKLFFGSGTQLSVL.

The gene calls are TRBV20-1 and TRBJ1-1; perhaps TRBD1 as D (5 bases). The CDR3 has 16 residues. Trimming took 3 bases from V and 1 from J, leaving 18 bases between them. Per germline, CDR1 DFQATT and CDR2 SNEGSKA (reference sequence). The CDR3 spells CSASPIYRDGNTEAFF. The CDR3 nucleotides are TGCAGTGCTAGCCCTATTTACCGGGACGGGAACACTGAAGCTTTCTTT.

This clonotype was seen many times. V usage is TRBV5-6 and J usage is TRBJ1-2; D might be TRBD1 (6 bases). The CDR3 contains 15 residues. CDR1 and CDR2 (germline): SGHDT, YYEEEE. The V gene lost 0 bases and the J gene lost 3 bases, with 12 bases spanning the gap. This CDR3 is CASSLVGQGHYGYTF. The DNA of the CDR3 is TGTGCCAGCAGCTTGGTCGGCCAGGGGCACTATGGCTACACCTTC.

The rearrangement links TRBV4-1 to TRBJ1-6; D is ambiguous. V was cut by 3 bases and J by 10 bases, with 7 bases left in between. Germline CDR1 and CDR2: MGHRA and YSYEKL. The CDR3 loop spans 12 amino acids. The CDR3 loop is CASSHVGSPLHF. The CDR3, as DNA: TGCGCCAGCAGCCACGTAGGGTCACCCCTCCACTTT.

This clonotype has ten or more counts. The J gene is TRBJ1-2, the V gene TRBV4-1, with a tentative D call TRBD1 (6 bases). Germline-derived CDR1 and CDR2 are MGHRA and YSYEKL. This CDR3 comprises 16 residues. Trimming took 0 bases from V and 2 from J, leaving 13 bases between them. Here the CDR3 reads CASSQDFKDSNYGYTF. As DNA, the CDR3 is TGCGCCAGCAGCCAAGACTTCAAGGACAGCAACTATGGCTACACCTTC.

This clonotype showed up just a few times. V usage is TRBV5-5 and J usage is TRBJ2-2; perhaps TRBD2 as D (5 bases). The V gene lost 2 bases and the J gene lost 0 bases, with 8 bases spanning the gap. Germline V CDR1 and CDR2: SGHKS, YYEKEE (reference sequence). The CDR3 spans 15 residues. CDR3 nucleotide sequence: TGTGCCAGCAGCTTCGGGGATACGAACACCGGGGAGCTGTTTTTT. Protein product: CASSFGDTNTGELFF.

The chain uses TRBV7-2 and TRBJ2-3; the match to TRBD2 covers 7 bases. Germline V CDR1 and CDR2: SGHTA, FQGNSA. The junction had 14 bases not matched to a gene; V was cut back by 5 bases and J by 6 bases. The CDR3 totals 16 residues. Written as DNA, the CDR3 is TGTGCCAGCAGCCCGGCGGGGCTAGCGGCTCGGGATACGCAGTATTTT. This codes for CASSPAGLAARDTQYF.

The table lists this clonotype with a few counts. The V and J genes are TRBV2 and TRBJ1-2; unclear D gene. V dropped 6 bases and J dropped 0 bases, with 11 bases sitting between them. Germline V gives CDR1 SNHLY, CDR2 FYNNEI. CDR3 size: 14 residues. This chain's CDR3 is CASRAGISNYGYTF. The CDR3 DNA reads TGTGCCAGCAGGGCGGGGATCTCTAACTATGGCTACACCTTC.

This chain links TRBV7-9 with TRBJ1-6; no reliable D call. The CDR3 runs to 12 residues. Per the germline V gene, CDR1 is SEHNR and CDR2 is FQNEAQ (reference sequence). V lost 5 bases and J 9 bases, leaving 8 bases between the germline ends. The CDR3 spells CASSLSRSPLHF. The CDR3 DNA reads TGTGCCAGCAGCCTAAGCCGTTCACCCCTCCACTTT.

This clonotype occurred many times. V gene TRBV20-1 combines with J gene TRBJ2-3; TRBD1 is a possible D gene (5 bases). This CDR3 has 15 residues. V was shortened by 5 bases and J by 6 bases, with 21 bases between the two germline ends. Germline loops: CDR1 DFQATT, CDR2 SNEGSKA (reference sequence). The CDR3 spells CSAGKDTWIKDTQYF. The CDR3 DNA reads as TGCAGTGCTGGGAAGGACACCTGGATTAAGGATACGCAGTATTTT.